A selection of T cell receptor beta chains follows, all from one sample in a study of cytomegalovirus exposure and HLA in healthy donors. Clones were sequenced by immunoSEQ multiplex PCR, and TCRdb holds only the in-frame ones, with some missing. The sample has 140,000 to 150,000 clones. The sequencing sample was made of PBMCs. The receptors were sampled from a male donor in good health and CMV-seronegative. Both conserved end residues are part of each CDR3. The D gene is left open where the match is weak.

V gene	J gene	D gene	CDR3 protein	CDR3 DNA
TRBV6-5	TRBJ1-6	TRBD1	CASSYNRGNSPLHF	TGTGCCAGCAGTTATAACAGGGGTAATTCACCCCTCCACTTT
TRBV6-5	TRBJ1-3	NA	CASSTGISGNTIYF	TGTGCCAGCTCGACAGGCATCTCTGGAAACACCATATATTTT
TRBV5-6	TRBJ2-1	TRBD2	CASSAGLAGNNEQFF	TGTGCCAGCAGCGCCGGACTAGCGGGGAACAATGAGCAGTTCTTC
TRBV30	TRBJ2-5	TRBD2	CAWSAPGLGTQETQYF	TGTGCCTGGAGTGCGCCGGGACTAGGGACTCAAGAGACCCAGTACTTC
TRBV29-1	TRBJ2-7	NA	CSVEGRNYEQYF	TGCAGCGTTGAAGGCAGAAACTACGAGCAGTACTTC
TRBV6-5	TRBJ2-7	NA	CASQKTTYEQYF	TGTGCCAGCCAAAAGACTACCTACGAGCAGTACTTC
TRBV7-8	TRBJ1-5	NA	CASTNSWGDSNQPQHF	TGTGCCAGCACCAACAGTTGGGGGGATAGCAATCAGCCCCAGCATTTT
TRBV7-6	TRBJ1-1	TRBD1	CASSPWTGGGNTEAFF	TGTGCCAGCAGCCCTTGGACAGGGGGAGGGAACACTGAAGCTTTCTTT
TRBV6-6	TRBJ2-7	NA	CASSSTPEGAYEQYF	TGTGCCAGCAGTTCTACCCCGGAAGGGGCCTACGAGCAGTACTTC
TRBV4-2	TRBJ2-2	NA	CASSQEPTNTGELFF	TGTGCCAGCAGCCAAGAACCGACTAACACCGGGGAGCTGTTTTTT
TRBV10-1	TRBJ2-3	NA	CASRDGASGVTQYF	TGCGCCAGCCGCGATGGGGCCTCTGGGGTTACGCAGTATTTT
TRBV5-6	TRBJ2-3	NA	CASSMVSSTDTQYF	TGTGCCAGCAGCATGGTATCTAGCACAGATACGCAGTATTTT
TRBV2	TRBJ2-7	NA	CASSEISGTYEQYF	TGTGCCAGCAGTGAAATTAGCGGCACCTACGAGCAGTACTTC
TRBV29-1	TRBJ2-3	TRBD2	CNVQIRGGLTDTQYF	TGCAACGTCCAAATTCGGGGGGGTCTCACAGATACGCAGTATTTT
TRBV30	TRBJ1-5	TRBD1	CAYSSGTAGGFFNQPQHF	TGTGCCTACAGCTCCGGGACAGCGGGGGGATTCTTCAATCAGCCCCAGCATTTT
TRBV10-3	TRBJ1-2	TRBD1	CAIKGQGAEGYTF	TGTGCCATCAAGGGTCAGGGGGCGGAAGGCTACACCTTC
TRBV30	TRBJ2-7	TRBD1	CAWSPGQGVYEQYF	TGTGCCTGGAGCCCTGGACAGGGGGTCTACGAGCAGTACTTC
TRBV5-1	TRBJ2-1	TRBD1	CASSGQGPYNEQFF	TGCGCCAGCAGCGGACAGGGGCCATACAATGAGCAGTTCTTC